The clone carrying this TCR beta chain was observed a few times. These data belong to a study of CD8 T cells in ankylosing spondylitis. Germline V gives CDR1 DFQATT, CDR2 SNEGSKA (reference sequence). The CDR3 spans 15 residues. J lost 2 bases, V lost 5 bases, and 7 bases had no gene match. TCRdb analysed the 5' RACE reads with MiXCR anew, one entry per CDR3 protein. Of 200,000 to 300,000 distinct CDR3 sequences listed, 30% to 35% are singletons. Sequencing input: blood, either unsorted or a sorted T cell fraction (not recorded which). The genes are TRBV20-1 and TRBJ1-2, with 11 bases matching TRBD1. This clonotype originated in a male donor with ankylosing spondylitis or in good health (not recorded which). The CDR3 nucleotides are TGCAGTGCTCCGGGACAGGGGGTCCGAAACTATGGCTACACCTTC. It yields the protein CSAPGQGVRNYGYTF.